The T cell receptor (beta chain) described here comes from a study of blood T cell repertoires in COVID-19. Across the whole study: Sources were T cells, B-cell-depleted T cells, or PBMCs; the material itself was cDNA or gDNA.

Germline-derived CDR1 and CDR2 are KGHSH and LQKENI. The CDR3 is made up of 17 amino acids. The V segment lost 3 bases and the J segment 1 base; nucleotides outside the gene matches: 7. In the study's own analysis: By means of reference gene primer amplification, nucleated cell counts were estimated. Libraries were prepared by immunoSEQ multiplex PCR; TCRdb keeps only in-frame clonotypes and omits some of them. The V and J calls and clone size are taken from that table; D and trimming were inferred from the DNA. Of around 110,000 clones listed, more than 80% are singletons. This clone was picked up a small number of times.

The source material was peripheral blood. The source is a woman aged 55 to 70 with acute or convalescent COVID-19. This chain connects TRBV18 to TRBJ1-1; 11 nucleotides align to TRBD1. CDR3 bases: TGTGCCAGCTCACCTTCCGGGACAGGGGGAAGGAACACTGAAGCTTTCTTT. It codes for CASSPSGTGGRNTEAFF.